The clone carrying this TCR delta chain came up a few times. Antigen: not known. TCRdb shows a much larger clone's protein in place of this DNA's translation, and the two differ at residue 15, likely through a read error; the protein shown is translated from the DNA. The data were taken from a study of DNA immune sequencing with unique molecular identifiers. Findings of the study overall: The most frequent TRD pairing among healthy donor clonotypes was TRDV2-TRDJ1.

The CDR3 has 20 residues. Per germline, CDR1 TSWWSYY and CDR2 QGS. The V gene end was trimmed by 3 bases and the J gene end by 3 bases; junction bases not matched to a gene: 18. A 32-plex genomic DNA assay used primers for all 8 TRDV and 4 TRDJ genes. A 12-nucleotide UMI was added during three to four barcoding PCR cycles before adapter PCR. TCRdb reanalysed the multiplex PCR reads via CATT. This table has over 550 delta-chain clones, roughly 12% appearing once. This clonotype originated in a human donor in good health. The sample was gamma-delta T cells from PBMCs. The genes are TRDV1 and TRDJ1; 11 bases agree with TRDD3. The chain's CDR3 is CALGDDSLGWGIRVSDKLIF. The CDR3 DNA is TGTGCTCTTGGGGACGATTCCCTCGGATGGGGGATACGCGTCTCCGATAAACTCATCTTT.